Listed below are T cell receptor beta chains from one sample, sequenced in a study of shared clonotypes between healthy human individuals. Libraries were prepared by immunoSEQ multiplex PCR; TCRdb keeps only in-frame clonotypes and omits some of them. The profile shows some 350,000 clones, around 74% of them singletons. The sample comprised memory CD4+ T cells sorted from blood. All receptors come from a young man in good health. The CDR3 runs from the conserved cysteine through the conserved F or W. D genes are given only for firm matches. Clone size is stated in some rows and not others, as once, few, many or a class when expanded.

size	V	D	J	DNA	CDR3
-	TRBV18	-	TRBJ2-2	TGTGCCAGCTCACCAGGCGCCGGGGAGCTGTTTTTT	CASSPGAGELFF
-	TRBV5-1	TRBD2	TRBJ2-1	TGCGCCAGCAGCTTAACCGGGACTAGCGGGTACAATGAGCAGTTCTTC	CASSLTGTSGYNEQFF
-	TRBV9	-	TRBJ2-3	TGTGCCAGCAGCGTAGGGGAAAGGGGGTTCACAGATACGCAGTATTTT	CASSVGERGFTDTQYF
-	TRBV28	-	TRBJ1-1	TGTGCCAGTCAGACAGGAGTCAAGATGAACACTGAAGCTTTCTTT	CASQTGVKMNTEAFF
-	TRBV7-6	-	TRBJ1-3	TGTGCCAGCAGCCTCACGTCCGGTATCTCTGGAAACACCATATATTTT	CASSLTSGISGNTIYF
once	TRBV19	-	TRBJ2-7	TGTGCCAGTAGTATAGCTGGACAGTGGGGCGGCGAGCAGTACTTC	CASSIAGQWGGEQYF
many	TRBV5-8	TRBD2	TRBJ2-2	TGTGCCAGCAGCTTTTATCGTAGCGGGAGCACCGGGGAGCTGTTTTTT	CASSFYRSGSTGELFF
-	TRBV11-2	-	TRBJ2-7	TGTGCCAGCAGCTTGAGGGGCCACGAGCAGTACTTC	CASSLRGHEQYF
-	TRBV5-1	-	TRBJ2-4	TGCGCCAGCAGCTTGGTACTAGATGAAGCCAAAAACATTCAGTACTTC	CASSLVLDEAKNIQYF
-	TRBV27	-	TRBJ2-7	TGTGCCAGCAGGGCCAACTCCAACCCCTACGAGCAGTACTTC	CASRANSNPYEQYF
-	TRBV29-1	-	TRBJ2-5	TGCAGCGTTTCTGACGGCCAAGAGACCCAGTACTTC	CSVSDGQETQYF